These 28 T cell receptor beta chains originate from one sample sequenced in a study of blood T cell repertoires in COVID-19. Clones were read by immunoSEQ multiplex PCR, and TCRdb kept only the in-frame ones, dropping some. This sample has over 300,000 clones, with 90% found just once. Specimen: peripheral blood. The receptors come from a man between 18 and 35 years old with active or convalescent COVID-19.

The chain has TRBV2 and TRBJ2-7; possible D gene TRBD2, 6 bases. The CDR3 extends over 14 amino acids. V shed 5 bases and J shed 0 bases, with 11 bases lying between them. CDR1 is SNHLY and CDR2 is FYNNEI in the germline V gene. CDR3 amino acids: CASSLAEYSYEQYF. In DNA, the CDR3 is TGTGCCAGCAGTTTAGCGGAGTACTCCTACGAGCAGTACTTC.

The rearrangement uses TRBV18 and TRBJ1-6, with D possibly matching TRBD1 (6 bases). The germline CDR1 and CDR2 sequences are KGHSH and LQKENI. The germline V and J ends were trimmed by 5 bases and 7 bases, with 15 bases remaining between them. This CDR3 comprises 15 residues. CDR3: CASSDGGQSNSPLHF. CDR3 coding DNA: TGTGCCAGCTCAGACGGAGGACAGTCCAATTCACCCCTCCACTTT.

The J gene is TRBJ1-1, the V gene TRBV15; D perhaps matches TRBD1 (6 bases). The germline gives CDR1 LNHNV, CDR2 YYDKDF (reference sequence). Trimming removed 0 bases at V and 3 bases at J, with 11 bases between. The CDR3 contains 15 residues. CDR3: CATSREGRGDTEAFF. The CDR3 DNA follows: TGTGCCACCAGCAGAGAGGGGAGGGGGGACACTGAAGCTTTCTTT.

The chain has TRBV4-3 and TRBJ2-1; possibly TRBD2 for D (5 bases). Deletions cut 0 bases from V and 8 bases from J, with 11 bases between. The CDR3 consists of 14 residues. Germline loops: CDR1 LGHNA, CDR2 YSLEER. CDR3 sequence: CASSQELAGDEQFF. DNA of the CDR3: TGCGCCAGCAGCCAAGAGCTTGCGGGCGATGAGCAGTTCTTC.

For the CDR3, the DNA is TGTGCCAGCAGTTTCCCCCGGCCAGGGCTCTACGAGCAGTACTTC. It encodes CASSFPRPGLYEQYF. This sequence joins TRBV28 and TRBJ2-7; possibly TRBD1 for D (5 bases). The length of the CDR3 is 15 residues. V shed 3 bases and J shed 3 bases, with 15 bases lying between them. Per germline, CDR1 MDHEN and CDR2 SYDVKM.

V is TRBV4-3 and J is TRBJ1-2; D call uncertain. CDR3 length equals 15 residues. Trimming took 0 bases from V and 0 from J, leaving 8 bases between them. Germline lookup yields CDR1 LGHNA and CDR2 YSLEER. CDR3 residues: CASSQDSLANYGYTF. As DNA, the CDR3 is TGCGCCAGCAGCCAAGACTCTCTAGCTAACTATGGCTACACCTTC.

The chain links TRBV5-1 to TRBJ2-7; 7 bases are a match to TRBD2. Trimming cost V 1 base and J 0 bases; bases outside gene matches: 7. This CDR3 contains 16 residues. The germline V gene encodes CDR1 SGHRS and CDR2 YFSETQ. CDR3 protein: CASSLSPAGSSYEQYF. The DNA of the CDR3 is TGCGCCAGCAGCTTGTCCCCAGCGGGAAGCTCCTACGAGCAGTACTTC.

This chain uses TRBV27 with TRBJ2-1; the D gene is possibly TRBD1 (5 bases). CDR3 length equals 15 residues. Germline assignment: CDR1 MNHEY and CDR2 SMNVEV (reference sequence). Trimming left V 0 bases short and J 8 bases short, with 14 bases between. The CDR3 nucleotides read TGTGCCAGCAGTTTATCGACTCTCCTAGGGGATGAGCAGTTCTTC. This encodes CASSLSTLLGDEQFF.

This sequence joins TRBV9 and TRBJ2-3; 11 bases are a match to TRBD2. The V segment lost 1 base and the J segment 2 bases; nucleotides outside the gene matches: 3. The CDR3 totals 16 residues. The germline gives CDR1 SGDLS, CDR2 YYNGEE. CDR3 sequence: CASSVLGLAVTDTQYF. CDR3 DNA: TGTGCCAGCAGCGTATTGGGACTAGCGGTCACAGATACGCAGTATTTT.

This chain connects TRBV29-1 to TRBJ1-2; the match to TRBD1 covers 8 bases. Germline assignment: CDR1 SQVTM and CDR2 ANQGSEA. V lost 3 bases to trimming and J lost 5 bases; unmatched junction nucleotides: 5. The CDR3 sequence is 13 residues long. CDR3 nucleotides: TGCAGCGTTGACTACAGGGGGTTGTATGGCTACACCTTC. Its protein product is CSVDYRGLYGYTF.

This chain joins TRBV5-1 and TRBJ1-4; 7 bases match TRBD1. The germline gives CDR1 SGHRS, CDR2 YFSETQ. There are 15 residues in the CDR3. The ends lost 4 bases at V and 1 base at J; junction bases unmatched: 4. The CDR3 DNA reads as TGCGCCAGCAGCGACCCAGGGGGAACTAATGAAAAACTGTTTTTT. Protein product: CASSDPGGTNEKLFF.

The genes are TRBV27 and TRBJ2-5; possible D gene TRBD2, 5 bases. Trimming left V 3 bases short and J 5 bases short, with 13 bases between. Germline V gene lookup returns CDR1 MNHEY and CDR2 SMNVEV (reference sequence). The CDR3 contains 14 residues. The CDR3 DNA sequence: TGTGCCAGCAGTTTTCTAGCCTCTGGGGAGACCCAGTACTTC. Protein: CASSFLASGETQYF.

The V gene is TRBV28, the J gene TRBJ2-5; 9 nucleotides line up with TRBD2. The CDR3 is made up of 14 amino acids. The germline CDR1 and CDR2 sequences are MDHEN and SYDVKM. V lost 6 bases and J lost 4; bases outside the gene matches: 6. As DNA, the CDR3 is TGTGCCAGCAGAAGCGGGGGGCTGAGAGAGACCCAGTACTTC. This sequence encodes CASRSGGLRETQYF.

The V gene is TRBV4-3, the J gene TRBJ1-4; D is possibly TRBD1 (5 bases). Germline values: CDR1 LGHNA, CDR2 YSLEER. CDR3 length: 15 amino acids. V gave up 0 bases and J gave up 6 bases, with 11 bases separating them. The CDR3 reads CASSQDGGVDEKLFF. The CDR3 region has the DNA TGCGCCAGCAGCCAAGATGGAGGGGTTGATGAAAAACTGTTTTTT.

In its sample, this clone was seen a few times. The genes are TRBV23-1 and TRBJ2-2; D call uncertain. TRBV23-1 carries the ORF label, with uncertain function. V was pared by 8 bases and J by 0 bases, with 13 bases between. CDR3 length equals 15 residues. CDR3 nucleotide sequence: TGCGCCAGCTCCCTCCCCCTTGCGAACACCGGGGAGCTGTTTTTT. It translates to CASSLPLANTGELFF.

This chain connects TRBV7-9 to TRBJ1-1, with D maybe TRBD1 (6 bases). Germline V gene data show CDR1 as SEHNR and CDR2 as FQNEAQ (reference sequence). Trimming took 5 bases from V and 1 from J, leaving 8 bases between them. The CDR3 totals 13 residues. The CDR3 sequence: CASSAQGNTEAFF. DNA of the CDR3: TGTGCCAGCAGCGCACAGGGGAACACTGAAGCTTTCTTT.

V usage is TRBV4-3 and J usage is TRBJ2-6; 10 bases map to TRBD2. The CDR3 is 18 residues long. The ends lost 4 bases at V and 0 bases at J; junction bases unmatched: 6. Germline loops: CDR1 LGHNA, CDR2 YSLEER. The CDR3: CASSRGTSAASGANVLTF. The CDR3 DNA sequence: TGCGCCAGCAGCCGGGGGACTAGCGCCGCCTCTGGGGCCAACGTCCTGACTTTC.

This clone was picked up one time. The rearrangement joins TRBV5-4 to TRBJ2-2, with D possibly matching TRBD1 (5 bases). Germline CDR1 and CDR2: SGHNT and YYREEE (reference sequence). Between the trimmed V and J ends, which lost 4 bases and 7 bases, there was a span of 17 bases. The CDR3 loop spans 15 amino acids. The CDR3 loop is CASSRRNDRNGELFF. In DNA, the CDR3 is TGTGCCAGCAGCCGCAGAAACGACAGAAACGGGGAGCTGTTTTTT.

The chain employs TRBV7-8 and TRBJ2-1; possibly TRBD2 for D (6 bases). Between the trimmed V and J ends, which lost 6 bases and 0 bases, there was a span of 18 bases. The V gene's germline CDR1 is SGHVS and CDR2 FQNEAQ. This CDR3 is built from 17 residues. The DNA of the CDR3 is TGTGCCAGCAGGAAGTCTCTAGCGATAGGCTCCTACAATGAGCAGTTCTTC. As protein: CASRKSLAIGSYNEQFF. Together with reference TRBV7-8 and TRBJ2-1, the CDR3 gives the full variable domain: GAGVSQSPRYKVAKRGQDVALRCDPISGHVSLFWYQQALGQGPEFLTYFQNEAQLDKSGLPSDRFFAERPEGSVSTLKIQRTQQEDSAVYLCASRKSLAIGSYNEQFFGPGTRLTVL.

The chain has TRBV9 and TRBJ2-2; possible D gene TRBD2, 5 bases. V was clipped by 1 base and J by 7 bases, with 8 bases between them. CDR1 is SGDLS, CDR2 YYNGEE, per germline. The CDR3 contains 13 residues. The CDR3 loop reads CASSVLGIGELFF. CDR3 sequence (DNA): TGTGCCAGCAGCGTACTCGGGATCGGGGAGCTGTTTTTT.

The chain combines TRBV4-1 with TRBJ2-1, with 13 bases that match TRBD2. V shed 0 bases and J 4 bases; nucleotides not matched to a gene: 3. The germline V gene encodes CDR1 MGHRA and CDR2 YSYEKL. The CDR3 runs 17 residues. The CDR3 region is CASSQEGTSGVYNEQFF. CDR3 bases: TGCGCCAGCAGCCAAGAGGGGACTAGCGGGGTTTACAATGAGCAGTTCTTC.

V and J are TRBV24-1 and TRBJ2-1, with TRBD2 as a possible D gene (5 bases). The CDR3 sequence is 15 residues long. Germline V lookup: CDR1 KGHDR, CDR2 SFDVKD. The V gene lost 1 base and the J gene lost 6 bases, with 12 bases spanning the gap. This CDR3 is CATSDFRGSFNEQFF. CDR3 sequence (DNA): TGTGCCACCAGTGATTTCCGCGGGTCATTCAATGAGCAGTTCTTC.

About this clone itself: An end of the junction differs from the germline gene, which may be a read error. The gene calls are TRBV13 and TRBJ2-7; D is unresolved. The CDR3 length is 12 residues. The germline V gene encodes CDR1 PRHDT and CDR2 FYEKMQ (reference sequence). In DNA form, the CDR3 reads TGTGCCAGCAGCGCCTACTCCGACGAGCAGTACTTC. Amino acid sequence: CASSAYSDEQYF.

CDR3 coding DNA: TGTGCCAGCAGCTCGTGGGACAGGGGCCAAGAGACCCAGTACTTC. Its protein is CASSSWDRGQETQYF. This chain connects TRBV19 to TRBJ2-5, with 10 bases matching TRBD1. This CDR3 comprises 15 residues. The V gene end was trimmed by 9 bases and the J gene end by 1 base; junction bases not matched to a gene: 8. CDR1 is LNHDA and CDR2 is SQIVND in the germline V gene (reference sequence).

The DNA for the CDR3 is TGTGCCAGTAGTATACAGAACTCTGGAAACACCATATATTTT. Amino acid sequence: CASSIQNSGNTIYF. The rearrangement uses TRBV19 and TRBJ1-3, with D hard to call. Germline lookup yields CDR1 LNHDA and CDR2 SQIVND (reference sequence). The V and J ends lost 2 bases and 0 bases respectively, with 5 bases between them. The CDR3 totals 14 residues.

V and J are TRBV19 and TRBJ1-2, with D perhaps TRBD1 (6 bases). The germline V gene has CDR1 LNHDA and CDR2 SQIVND (reference sequence). Trimming shortened V by 5 bases and J by 0 bases, and 10 bases separated the two germline ends. This CDR3 has 14 residues. The CDR3 protein is CASSWDTPNYGYTF. CDR3 nucleotide sequence: TGTGCCAGTAGTTGGGACACGCCTAACTATGGCTACACCTTC.

The rearrangement uses TRBV3-1 (or the pseudogene TRBV3-2) and TRBJ2-4, with TRBD2 matching 7 bases. The CDR3 has 15 residues. J lost 2 bases, V lost 4 bases, and 5 bases had no gene match. Per germline, CDR1 LGHDT and CDR2 YNNKEL (reference sequence). The DNA of the CDR3 is TGTGCCAGCAGCCTTAGGACTAGTTCCAAAAACATTCAGTACTTC. This sequence encodes CASSLRTSSKNIQYF.

The chain combines TRBV28 with TRBJ2-1; 14 bases are shared with TRBD2. This CDR3 contains 21 residues. The germline V gene has CDR1 MDHEN and CDR2 SYDVKM. V shed 3 bases, J shed 0 bases, and the junction held 13 bases outside the gene matches. The CDR3 sequence is CASSFVARLAGGPGSYNEQFF. CDR3 sequence (DNA): TGTGCCAGCAGTTTTGTAGCGAGACTAGCGGGAGGGCCGGGCTCCTACAATGAGCAGTTCTTC.